The clone carrying this T cell receptor beta chain was observed many times. Sampling of bone marrow took place during active disease in every patient. Molecular barcoded adaptors covering alpha/delta and beta/gamma chains were used on roughly 400 ng RNA. TCRdb re-called the reads with MiXCR, one entry per CDR3 protein. The sample has tens of thousands of distinct CDR3 sequences, approximately 19% seen once. CDR3 length: 14 amino acids. Germline CDR1 is SGHKS and CDR2 is YYEKEE (reference sequence). V was shortened by 5 bases and J by 0 bases, with 10 bases between the two germline ends. The sample originates from a study of read filtering for tumor transcriptome and immune sequencing. The wider study: Mean patient age was around 66 years, range about 47 to 85; approximately 17 male, around 15 female. DNase treatment preceded whole-transcriptome library preparation.

The source material was a population of CD138-negative cells sorted from bone marrow. This clonotype was obtained from a donor aged 40 or older with multiple myeloma. The V call is TRBV5-5, the J call TRBJ2-3, with D unresolved. The CDR3 DNA reads as TGTGCCAGCAGGGACCTCCGGAGCACAGATACGCAGTATTTT. Its translation is CASRDLRSTDTQYF.